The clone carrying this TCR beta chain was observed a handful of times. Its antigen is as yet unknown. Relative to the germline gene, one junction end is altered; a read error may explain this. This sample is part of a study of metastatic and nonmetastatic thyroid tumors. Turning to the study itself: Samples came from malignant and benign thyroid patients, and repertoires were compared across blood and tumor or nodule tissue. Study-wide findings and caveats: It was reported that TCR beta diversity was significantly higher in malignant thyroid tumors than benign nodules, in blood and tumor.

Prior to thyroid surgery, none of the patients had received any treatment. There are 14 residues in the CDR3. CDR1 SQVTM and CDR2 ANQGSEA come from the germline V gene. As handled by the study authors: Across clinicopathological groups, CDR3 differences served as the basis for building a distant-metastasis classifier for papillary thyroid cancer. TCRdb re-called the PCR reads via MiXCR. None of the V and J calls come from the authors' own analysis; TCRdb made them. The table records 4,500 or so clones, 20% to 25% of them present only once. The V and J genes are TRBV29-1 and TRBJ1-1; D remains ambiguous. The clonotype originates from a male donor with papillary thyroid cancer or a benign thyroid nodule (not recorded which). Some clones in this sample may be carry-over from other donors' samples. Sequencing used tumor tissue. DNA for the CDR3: TGCAGCTTTGAAGGTTCGGCTAGGAACACTGAAGCTTTCTTT. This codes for CSFEGSARNTEAFF.